Below are 31 T cell receptor beta chains sequenced from a single sample in a study of blood T cells in healthy people across ages. It was with a sample-barcoded 5' primer and a J-beta primer mix that a second PCR of roughly 7 to 12 cycles was run. TCRdb reprocessed the 5' RACE reads with MiXCR, giving one entry per CDR3 protein. Among roughly 2 million distinct CDR3 sequences listed, around 48% were seen once. Input material: blood. The origin of the receptors is a woman in her forties in good health.

Remarks on this clonotype: The junction differs from germline at one of its ends, possibly a read error. This sequence joins TRBV20-1 and TRBJ2-4; D is unresolved. This CDR3 has 15 residues. CDR1 and CDR2 from the germline V gene are DFQATT and SNEGSKA (reference sequence). CDR3 DNA: TGCAGTGCTAGAGATTGGGGTTTAGCCAAAAACATTCTGTACTTC. Translating it yields CSARDWGLAKNILYF.

The chain uses TRBV10-3 and TRBJ2-7; 7 bases line up with TRBD1. CDR1 ENHRY and CDR2 SYGVKD come from the germline V gene. V lost 2 bases and J lost 5; bases outside the gene matches: 6. This CDR3 is built from 14 residues. The chain's CDR3 is CAISERTGSNEQYF. The CDR3 DNA sequence: TGTGCCATCAGTGAGAGGACAGGTTCAAACGAGCAGTACTTC.

This clonotype turned up a few times. The rearrangement uses TRBV27 and TRBJ1-5, with D possibly matching TRBD1 (5 bases). Germline V gene lookup returns CDR1 MNHEY and CDR2 SMNVEV (reference sequence). There are 14 residues in the CDR3. Deletions cut 2 bases from V and 1 base from J, with 6 bases between. The CDR3 bases are TGTGCCAGCAGTTTAAGACAGAGCAATCAGCCCCAGCATTTT. This sequence encodes CASSLRQSNQPQHF.

The chain joins TRBV6-5 to TRBJ2-5, with 8 bases matching TRBD1. Germline CDR1 reads MNHEY; CDR2 reads SVGAGI. Losses at the gene ends were 6 bases for V and 5 bases for J; bases not matched to a gene: 8. The CDR3 is made up of 14 amino acids. CDR3 in DNA: TGTGCCAGCAGACAGACAGGGGTAGAGGAGACCCAGTACTTC. As protein: CASRQTGVEETQYF.

The sample holds a few counts of this clonotype. The CDR3 DNA follows: TGCAGTGCTAGAGACCTAGCGGGGGGACCTTATACGCAGTATTTT. It encodes CSARDLAGGPYTQYF. The rearrangement joins TRBV20-1 to TRBJ2-3; 11 bases line up with TRBD2. CDR1 is DFQATT, CDR2 SNEGSKA, per germline (reference sequence). The CDR3 runs 15 residues. Trimming cost V 0 bases and J 7 bases; bases outside gene matches: 6.

This clonotype was seen only a few times. V is TRBV7-9 and J is TRBJ1-2; no definite D call. The CDR3 runs to 17 residues. Germline CDR1 is SEHNR and CDR2 is FQNEAQ (reference sequence). V lost 1 base, J lost 5 bases, and 20 bases lay in between. CDR3 loop: CASSLDSWGSGRYGYTF. Here the CDR3 DNA reads TGTGCCAGCAGCTTAGATTCTTGGGGAAGCGGACGATATGGCTACACCTTC.

This clonotype was detected only a few times. V is TRBV7-8 and J is TRBJ2-5, with 11 bases matching TRBD2. V dropped 2 bases and J dropped 5; count of bases not matched to a gene: 4. The CDR3 contains 15 residues. Germline CDR1 SGHVS, CDR2 FQNEAQ. The CDR3 nucleotides are TGTGCCAGCAGCTTACTAGCGGGGGGTTGGGAGACCCAGTACTTC. It yields the protein CASSLLAGGWETQYF.

Only a few counts were recorded for this clonotype. The chain has TRBV28 and TRBJ2-7, with D unresolved. V was shortened by 2 bases and J by 4 bases, with 6 bases between the two germline ends. Germline CDR1 and CDR2: MDHEN and SYDVKM. The CDR3 is 12 amino acids. In nucleotides, the CDR3 is TGTGCCAGCAGTTTACCCGAGTACGAGCAGTACTTC. Translation: CASSLPEYEQYF. Looking up the rest from reference TRBV28 and TRBJ2-7 gives the full variable domain: DVKVTQSSRYLVKRTGEKVFLECVQDMDHENMFWYRQDPGLGLRLIYFSYDVKMKEKGDIPEGYSVSREKKERFSLILESASTNQTSMYLCASSLPEYEQYFGPGTRLTVT.

This chain links TRBV10-3 with TRBJ2-3; possibly TRBD1 or TRBD2 for D (5 bases each). The CDR3 runs 15 residues. V lost 2 bases, J lost 0 bases, and 9 bases lay in between. Germline V lookup: CDR1 ENHRY, CDR2 SYGVKD. The CDR3: CAISEGTVSTDTQYF. CDR3 coding DNA: TGTGCCATCAGTGAGGGGACGGTTAGCACAGATACGCAGTATTTT.

The V gene is TRBV7-2, the J gene TRBJ1-4; no clear D. V was clipped by 7 bases and J by 0 bases, with 12 bases between them. The CDR3 is 15 residues long. Germline values: CDR1 SGHTA, CDR2 FQGNSA. This chain's CDR3 is CASTPKGATNEKLFF. CDR3 bases: TGTGCCAGCACCCCAAAAGGTGCAACTAATGAAAAACTGTTTTTT.

The genes are TRBV7-8 and TRBJ2-1, with 7 bases that match TRBD1. The CDR3 runs to 18 residues. In germline, CDR1 is SGHVS, CDR2 FQNEAQ. Germline trimming cut 4 bases from V and 4 bases from J; bases unmatched to any gene: 16. The CDR3 nucleotides read TGTGCCAGCAGCTCCTCCTACAGGGGCCTCCAGAGGTACAATGAGCAGTTCTTC. Translation gives CASSSSYRGLQRYNEQFF.

This clonotype was detected only a few times. This rearrangement joins TRBV4-3 to TRBJ1-6; D gene ambiguous. The CDR3 totals 15 residues. Germline V gene data show CDR1 as LGHNA and CDR2 as YSLEER. Trimming shortened V by 2 bases and J by 7 bases, and 12 bases separated the two germline ends. The CDR3 DNA reads TGCGCCAGCAGCCAACTTTCGAGCCCGAATTCACCCCTCCACTTT. Protein sequence: CASSQLSSPNSPLHF.

The chain has TRBV5-5 and TRBJ2-6; D perhaps matches TRBD1 (5 bases). The CDR3 is 16 residues long. With 4 bases removed from V and 0 bases from J, the gap between germline ends came to 11 bases. Germline CDR1 is SGHKS and CDR2 is YYEKEE (reference sequence). The CDR3 nucleotides read TGTGCCAGCAGCCAAGGACAAATCTCTGGGGCCAACGTCCTGACTTTC. Protein: CASSQGQISGANVLTF.

The chain employs TRBV12-3 or TRBV12-4 and TRBJ1-2; 7 bases are shared with TRBD1. V gave up 6 bases and J gave up 7 bases; unmatched junction bases: 14. CDR3 length equals 15 residues. The CDR3 sequence is CASSATHDRDGGYTF. DNA for the CDR3: TGTGCCAGCAGCGCCACCCATGACAGGGACGGTGGCTACACCTTC.

This clonotype was counted between two and nine times. The chain recombines TRBV20-1 with TRBJ2-5; 9 bases are shared with TRBD1. The J call could be wrong; TRBJ2-7 is a better fit for the DNA end. CDR1 is DFQATT and CDR2 is SNEGSKA in the germline V gene (reference sequence). This CDR3 comprises 17 residues. CDR3 DNA: TGCAGTGCTAATTTAGGACAGGGGACGATTAAAGGCTACGAGCAGTACTTC. Its translation: CSANLGQGTIKGYEQYF.

This chain joins TRBV4-1 and TRBJ2-7, with D possibly matching TRBD1 (6 bases). Trimming pared 0 bases from V and 10 bases from J, leaving 16 bases between. In germline, CDR1 is MGHRA, CDR2 YSYEKL. The CDR3 totals 14 residues. CDR3 sequence reads: CASSQETDLGAQYF. The CDR3 DNA is TGCGCCAGCAGCCAAGAGACGGACCTGGGGGCCCAGTACTTC.

A few counts support this clonotype. The chain couples TRBV29-1 to TRBJ2-7; D gene uncertain. Germline V gene sequence: CDR1 SQVTM, CDR2 ANQGSEA. The CDR3 loop spans 11 amino acids. V was pared by 4 bases and J by 0 bases, with 4 bases between. The CDR3 spells CSVVFSYEQYF. The CDR3, as DNA: TGCAGCGTTGTTTTCTCCTACGAGCAGTACTTC.

This clonotype was recorded a few times. The chain links TRBV3-1 to TRBJ1-4; no firm D call. Germline V gene data show CDR1 as LGHDT and CDR2 as YNNKEL (reference sequence). Trimming took off 2 bases at V and 0 bases at J, with 4 bases between the two ends. The CDR3 covers 14 residues. CDR3 protein: CASSQQPTNEKLFF. In DNA form, the CDR3 reads TGTGCCAGCAGCCAACAGCCAACTAATGAAAAACTGTTTTTT.

Concerning this clonotype: Relative to the germline gene, one junction end is altered; a read error may explain this. The chain couples TRBV12-3 or TRBV12-4 to TRBJ1-4, with TRBD1 as a possible D gene (6 bases). CDR3 length: 16 amino acids. CDR3 in amino acids: CASSLASGETSEKLFF. Written as DNA, the CDR3 is TGTGCCAGCAGTTTAGCCTCAGGGGAAACTAGTGAAAAACTGTTTTTT.

The rearrangement joins TRBV4-3 to TRBJ2-7, with D perhaps TRBD1 or TRBD2 (5 bases each). V was cut by 0 bases and J by 0 bases, with 9 bases left in between. The length of the CDR3 is 15 residues. CDR1 is LGHNA, CDR2 YSLEER, per germline. The CDR3 DNA sequence: TGCGCCAGCAGCCAAGACCGGGACCACTCCTACGAGCAGTACTTC. Translated: CASSQDRDHSYEQYF.

The chain uses TRBV7-9 and TRBJ1-4, with D possibly TRBD1 on 5 matching bases. The length of the CDR3 is 15 residues. Germline CDR1 reads SEHNR; CDR2 reads FQNEAQ (reference sequence). The V end lost 3 bases, the J end lost 3 bases, and 11 bases lay between the germline ends. The CDR3 protein is CASSLRQGPNEKLFF. CDR3 coding DNA: TGTGCCAGCAGCTTGCGGCAGGGACCTAATGAAAAACTGTTTTTT.

J is TRBJ1-5 and V is TRBV7-9; D unclear. This CDR3 is built from 17 residues. The germline gives CDR1 SEHNR, CDR2 FQNEAQ (reference sequence). V was cut by 0 bases and J by 2 bases, with 14 bases left in between. CDR3 sequence reads: CASSLARSTERNQPQHF. DNA for the CDR3: TGTGCCAGCAGCTTAGCGCGGTCTACGGAGCGCAATCAGCCCCAGCATTTT. Full variable domain (remainder filled in from reference TRBV7-9 and TRBJ1-5): DTGVSQNPRHKITKRGQNVTFRCDPISEHNRLYWYRQTLGQGPEFLTYFQNEAQLEKSRLLSDRFSAERPKGSFSTLEIQRTEQGDSAMYLCASSLARSTERNQPQHFGDGTRLSIL.

J is TRBJ2-5 and V is TRBV4-2; 11 nucleotides line up with TRBD2. Germline V gene sequence: CDR1 LGHNA, CDR2 YNFKEQ. Trimming cost V 1 base and J 5 bases; bases outside gene matches: 6. There are 16 residues in the CDR3. CDR3 DNA: TGTGCCAGCAGCCAAGGTAGCGGGGGGGCCGGTGAGACCCAGTACTTC. It yields the protein CASSQGSGGAGETQYF.

The chain carries TRBV5-1 and TRBJ2-1, with TRBD1 as a possible D gene (5 bases). Deletions cut 5 bases from V and 2 bases from J, with 8 bases between. This CDR3 is 13 amino acids long. CDR1 and CDR2 (germline): SGHRS, YFSETQ. CDR3 in amino acids: CASRQVTYNEQFF. CDR3 nucleotide sequence: TGCGCCAGCAGACAGGTAACCTACAATGAGCAGTTCTTC.

This chain connects TRBV20-1 to TRBJ2-5, with 7 bases matching TRBD2. The CDR3 runs to 15 residues. J gave up 5 bases and V 1 base, and 10 bases lay outside the gene matches. Germline lookup yields CDR1 DFQATT and CDR2 SNEGSKA (reference sequence). The CDR3 region is CSARARGGSRETQYF. As DNA, the CDR3 is TGCAGTGCTAGAGCCCGCGGGGGTTCTAGGGAGACCCAGTACTTC.

The chain links TRBV4-1 to TRBJ1-2; D possibly corresponds to TRBD1 (5 bases). Looked up from germline, CDR1 is MGHRA and CDR2 is YSYEKL. Trimming removed 4 bases from V and 2 bases from J, with 20 bases in between. This CDR3 has 17 amino acids. The CDR3 is CASSRVASVWDNYGYTF. The DNA for the CDR3 is TGCGCCAGCAGCCGGGTTGCTTCCGTCTGGGACAACTATGGCTACACCTTC.

The chain uses TRBV7-2 and TRBJ1-2; 9 bases agree with TRBD1. This CDR3 comprises 15 residues. Looked up from germline, CDR1 is SGHTA and CDR2 is FQGNSA. V shed 6 bases and J 4 bases; nucleotides not matched to a gene: 9. In DNA form, the CDR3 reads TGTGCCAGCAGTCCAACAGGGGGCGCGGGCTATGGCTACACCTTC. Translating gives CASSPTGGAGYGYTF. Full variable domain (remainder filled in from reference TRBV7-2 and TRBJ1-2): GAGVSQSPSNKVTEKGKDVELRCDPISGHTALYWYRQSLGQGLEFLIYFQGNSAPDKSGLPSDRFSAERTGGSVSTLTIQRTQQEDSAVYLCASSPTGGAGYGYTFGSGTRLTVV.

This chain links TRBV10-3 with TRBJ2-5; TRBD2 matches 10 bases. Germline CDR1 and CDR2: ENHRY and SYGVKD. The length of the CDR3 is 16 residues. Unmatched junction bases numbered 8, after V lost 3 bases and J lost 4 bases. For the CDR3, the DNA is TGTGCCATCAGTGATTCGAGCGGGGGGGCCCCAGAGACCCAGTACTTC. Amino acids: CAISDSSGGAPETQYF.

The table lists this clonotype with a few counts. This chain uses TRBV7-2 with TRBJ2-7; no reliable D call. The length of the CDR3 is 14 residues. V dropped 7 bases and J dropped 1 base, with 14 bases sitting between them. The germline gives CDR1 SGHTA, CDR2 FQGNSA. The DNA of the CDR3 is TGTGCCAGCACCGACCTAAGGGATTCCTACGAGCAGTACTTC. This encodes CASTDLRDSYEQYF.

V gene TRBV27 combines with J gene TRBJ2-3; perhaps TRBD2 as D (6 bases). CDR1 and CDR2 from the germline V gene are MNHEY and SMNVEV (reference sequence). This CDR3 spans 17 amino acids. Trimming removed 7 bases at V and 2 bases at J, with 22 bases between. This chain's CDR3 is CASKVPYVGGPTDTQYF. The CDR3 DNA is TGTGCCAGCAAGGTGCCATACGTCGGGGGACCCACAGATACGCAGTATTTT.

J is TRBJ2-5 and V is TRBV7-2; a weak D match, TRBD2 (6 bases). CDR1 and CDR2 (germline): SGHTA, FQGNSA. The CDR3 has 16 amino acids. Trimming stripped 4 bases from V and 1 base from J, with 16 bases between. The CDR3 here is CASSSFVAATQETQYF. As DNA, the CDR3 is TGTGCCAGCAGCTCGTTTGTAGCGGCAACCCAAGAGACCCAGTACTTC. The full variable domain, with the rest looked up from reference TRBV7-2 and TRBJ2-5, is GAGVSQSPSNKVTEKGKDVELRCDPISGHTALYWYRQSLGQGLEFLIYFQGNSAPDKSGLPSDRFSAERTGGSVSTLTIQRTQQEDSAVYLCASSSFVAATQETQYFGPGTRLLVL.